Detailed here is one T cell receptor beta chain. The data stem from a study of blood T cells in healthy people across ages. Then a second PCR, running roughly 7 to 11 cycles, was carried out with a sample-barcoded 5' primer and a J-beta primer mix. One entry per CDR3 protein, called by TCRdb with MiXCR from the 5' RACE reads. The sample yields about 640,000 distinct CDR3 sequences, approximately 50% seen once. The clonotype was recovered from a man between 60 and 75 years old in good health. Sequenced sample: blood.

The DNA for the CDR3 is TGTGCCAGCAGCCAAGATCGGCAGGGGAAGTACTTC. Its translation is CASSQDRQGKYF. This chain connects TRBV4-2 to TRBJ2-5, with D tentatively TRBD1 (6 bases). This CDR3 contains 12 residues. Trimming shortened V by 0 bases and J by 12 bases, and 11 bases separated the two germline ends. CDR1 is LGHNA, CDR2 YNFKEQ, per germline.